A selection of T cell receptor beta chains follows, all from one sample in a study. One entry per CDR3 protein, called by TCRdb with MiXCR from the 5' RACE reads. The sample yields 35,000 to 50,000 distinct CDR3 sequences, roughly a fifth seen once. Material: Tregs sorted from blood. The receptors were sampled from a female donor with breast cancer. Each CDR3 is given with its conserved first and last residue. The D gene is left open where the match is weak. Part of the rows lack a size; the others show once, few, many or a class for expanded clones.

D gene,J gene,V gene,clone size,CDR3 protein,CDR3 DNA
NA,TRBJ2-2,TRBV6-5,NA,CASSYSRRTGELFF,TGTGCCAGCAGTTACTCCAGGCGGACCGGGGAGCTGTTTTTT
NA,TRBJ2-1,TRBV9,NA,CASSLGTEPSHNEQFF,TGTGCCAGCAGCCTTGGGACGGAACCCTCCCACAATGAGCAGTTCTTC
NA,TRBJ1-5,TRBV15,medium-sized,CATSRVGSNQPQHF,TGTGCCACCAGCAGAGTAGGGAGCAATCAGCCCCAGCATTTT
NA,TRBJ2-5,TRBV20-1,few,CSARPGGKQETQYF,TGCAGTGCTAGACCCGGTGGCAAGCAAGAGACCCAGTACTTC
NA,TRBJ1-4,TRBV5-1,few,CASSSSGGEKLFF,TGCGCCAGCAGCTCCTCCGGCGGGGAAAAACTGTTTTTT
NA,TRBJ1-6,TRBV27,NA,CATSLGRGSPLHF,TGTGCCACCAGTTTGGGCAGAGGTTCACCCCTCCACTTT
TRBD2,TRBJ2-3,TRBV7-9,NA,CASSSTSGLQDTQYF,TGTGCCAGCAGCTCGACTAGCGGACTTCAAGATACGCAGTATTTT
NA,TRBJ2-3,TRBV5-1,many,CASSLAFRDTQYF,TGCGCCAGCAGCTTGGCCTTTCGAGATACGCAGTATTTT
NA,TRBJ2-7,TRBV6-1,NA,CASSAVLGAYEQYF,TGTGCCAGCAGTGCCGTTTTGGGGGCCTACGAGCAGTACTTC
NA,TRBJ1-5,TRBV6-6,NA,CASSYGWGDQPQHF,TGTGCCAGCAGTTACGGGTGGGGGGATCAGCCCCAGCATTTT
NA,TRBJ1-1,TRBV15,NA,CATSRDRGVNTEAFF,TGTGCCACCAGCAGAGATCGGGGAGTGAACACTGAAGCTTTCTTT
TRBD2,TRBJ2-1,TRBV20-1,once,CSARDGMASGSTYNEQFF,TGCAGTGCTAGAGATGGGATGGCTAGCGGGAGTACCTACAATGAGCAGTTCTTC
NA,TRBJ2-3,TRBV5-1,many,CASSYTDTQYF,TGCGCCAGCTCCTACACAGATACGCAGTATTTT
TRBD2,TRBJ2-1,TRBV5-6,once,CASSWASGSAYNEQFF,TGTGCCAGCAGCTGGGCTAGCGGGAGTGCCTACAATGAGCAGTTCTTC
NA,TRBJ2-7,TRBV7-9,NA,CTSSSYTYEQYF,TGTACCAGCAGTAGCTATACCTACGAGCAGTACTTC
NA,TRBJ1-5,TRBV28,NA,CASSITRGGNQPQHF,TGTGCCAGCAGTATAACCCGAGGGGGCAATCAGCCCCAGCATTTT
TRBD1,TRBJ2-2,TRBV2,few,CASSPRQGANTGELFF,TGTGCCAGCAGTCCCCGACAGGGGGCGAACACCGGGGAGCTGTTTTTT
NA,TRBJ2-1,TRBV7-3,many,CASTSFLGDEQFF,TGTGCCAGCACCTCCTTTTTGGGAGATGAGCAGTTCTTC
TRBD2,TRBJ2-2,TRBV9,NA,CASSVSGRAPGELFF,TGTGCCAGCAGCGTCAGCGGGAGGGCCCCCGGGGAGCTGTTTTTT
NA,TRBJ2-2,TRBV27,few,CASSLSVYVGELFF,TGTGCCAGCAGTTTATCGGTTTACGTCGGGGAGCTGTTTTTT
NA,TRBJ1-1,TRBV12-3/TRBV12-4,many,CASSLVPTEAFF,TGTGCCAGCAGTTTAGTTCCCACTGAAGCTTTCTTT
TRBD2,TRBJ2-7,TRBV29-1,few,CSVRLAGGSSEQYF,TGCAGCGTCCGACTAGCGGGAGGGTCCAGCGAGCAGTACTTC
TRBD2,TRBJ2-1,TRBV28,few,CASSLIAGTYNEQFF,TGTGCCAGCAGTTTAATAGCGGGAACCTACAATGAGCAGTTCTTC
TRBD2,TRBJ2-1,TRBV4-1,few,CASSHTSGSSNEQFF,TGCGCCAGCAGCCACACTAGCGGGAGTAGTAATGAGCAGTTCTTC
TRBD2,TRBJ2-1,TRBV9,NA,CASSPPTLAGGPHEQFF,TGTGCCAGCAGCCCCCCAACCCTAGCGGGAGGTCCCCATGAGCAGTTCTTC
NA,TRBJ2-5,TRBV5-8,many,CASRLGGQGYQETQYF,TGTGCCAGCAGATTGGGGGGCCAGGGGTACCAAGAGACCCAGTACTTC
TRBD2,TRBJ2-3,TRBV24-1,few,CATSERVAGGRTDTQYF,TGTGCCACCAGTGAGCGGGTAGCGGGAGGGAGGACAGATACGCAGTATTTT
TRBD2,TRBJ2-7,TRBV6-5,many,CASSMGLAAYEQYF,TGTGCCAGCAGTATGGGACTAGCGGCCTACGAGCAGTACTTC
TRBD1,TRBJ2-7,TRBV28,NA,CASSSWDRSYEQYF,TGTGCCAGCAGCTCCTGGGACAGGTCCTACGAGCAGTACTTC
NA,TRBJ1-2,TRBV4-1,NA,CASSQPVRGVYGYTF,TGCGCCAGCAGCCAGCCGGTCAGGGGAGTCTATGGCTACACCTTC
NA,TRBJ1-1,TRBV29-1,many,CSVASGGRGVTEAFF,TGCAGCGTAGCTTCCGGGGGACGGGGGGTCACTGAAGCTTTCTTT
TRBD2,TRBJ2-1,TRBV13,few,CASSAGLAGNNEQFF,TGTGCCAGCAGCGCGGGACTAGCGGGAAACAATGAGCAGTTCTTC
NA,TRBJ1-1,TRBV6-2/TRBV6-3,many,CASSYLGPRGTEAFF,TGTGCCAGCAGTTACTTGGGCCCAAGGGGCACTGAAGCTTTCTTT
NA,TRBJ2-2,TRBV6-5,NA,CASWFSPARGELFF,TGTGCCAGCTGGTTTAGCCCCGCCCGCGGGGAGCTGTTTTTT
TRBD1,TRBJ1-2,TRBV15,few,CATSSRDSTLYGYTF,TGTGCCACCAGCAGCCGGGACAGTACACTCTATGGCTACACCTTC
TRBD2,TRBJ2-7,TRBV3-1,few,CASSPGLADTRSSYEQYF,TGTGCCAGCAGCCCTGGACTAGCGGACACTCGGAGCTCCTACGAGCAGTACTTC
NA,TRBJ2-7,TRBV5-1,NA,CASKMEGPYEQYF,TGCGCCAGCAAGATGGAGGGCCCCTACGAGCAGTACTTC
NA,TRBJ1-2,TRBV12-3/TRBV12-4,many,CASTSRGGFYGYTF,TGTGCCAGCACTTCAAGGGGGGGCTTCTATGGCTACACCTTC
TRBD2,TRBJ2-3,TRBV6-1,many,CASTRSSGIGNTQYF,TGTGCCAGCACCCGGAGTAGCGGGATAGGAAATACGCAGTATTTT
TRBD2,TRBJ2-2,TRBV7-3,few,CASSSSGGANTGELFF,TGTGCCAGCAGCTCCTCCGGGGGGGCTAACACCGGGGAGCTGTTTTTT